This T cell receptor (beta chain) was identified during a study of identical twins. Study results and caveats: Compared with models, monozygotic twins showed more out-of-frame TCR alpha sharing.

Trimming removed 7 bases at V and 7 bases at J, with 23 bases between. CDR1 is MNHEY and CDR2 is SMNVEV in the germline V gene (reference sequence). This CDR3 has 16 amino acids. The authors used template switching to add a universal primer site and gave cDNA unique molecular identifiers. Each CDR3 protein is one row after TCRdb ran MiXCR on the 5' RACE reads. The data contain roughly 750,000 distinct CDR3 sequences, around 21% of them singletons. This clonotype was picked up a small number of times. What it recognizes is unknown. These data were also reused for a study on T cells expressing NK-cell markers. That work adds: With respect to HCMV, most of the eight sequenced donors were seropositive, and one was seronegative.

The V and J genes are TRBV27 and TRBJ2-1; D is undetermined. Sequences were obtained from PBMCs. The sequence came from a woman aged 18-30 years in good health. CDR3 amino acids: CASTFGWALEPNEQFF. The DNA of the CDR3 is TGTGCCAGCACATTTGGGTGGGCTCTAGAACCTAATGAGCAGTTCTTC.